Below, one T cell receptor beta chain is given with its context. The antigen remains unidentified. This specimen comes from a study of PD-1 blockade in classical Hodgkin lymphoma. General study points: Later analyses included only patients treated at least 1 year post-ASCT. At C4D1, TCR diversity had climbed significantly for CD4+ cells, though not for CD8+ cells. Compared with healthy donors, newly diagnosed patients reportedly showed lower baseline TCR diversity. Patients who responded completely had about the same baseline diversity as newly diagnosed patients.

The J segment lost 7 bases and the V segment lost 10 bases, leaving 19 bases of the junction unmatched. Germline CDR1 ENHRY, CDR2 SYGVKD. The CDR3 totals 15 residues. Here immunoSEQ multiplex PCR was the method, and the copy in TCRdb shows in-frame clones only, minus some. This table has about 98,000 clones, roughly 92% appearing once. All the patients suffered relapse after autologous stem cell transplantation, and brentuximab vedotin exposure differed. This specimen was peripheral blood mononuclear cells (PBMCs), taken at baseline. This receptor was obtained from a human donor with classical Hodgkin lymphoma. The chain combines TRBV10-3 with TRBJ2-7; TRBD1 aligns across 7 bases. CDR3 DNA sequence: TGTGCCACCGGAAAGAGCTCGACAGGGACGGGGGAGCAGTACTTC. It specifies CATGKSSTGTGEQYF.